Below, one TCR beta chain is given with its context. The CDR3 loop spans 16 amino acids. V lost 0 bases, J lost 0 bases, and 9 bases lay in between. CDR1 SGHRS and CDR2 YFSETQ come from the germline V gene. Libraries were prepared by immunoSEQ multiplex PCR; TCRdb keeps only in-frame clonotypes and omits some of them. The table records more than 140,000 clones, 78% of them present only once. The record originates from a study of PD-1 blockade in classical Hodgkin lymphoma. Study information: Patients in the cohort were put on intravenous nivolumab, 3 mg/kg every 2 weeks.

Each of the patients experienced relapse following autologous stem cell transplantation, and their brentuximab vedotin exposure differed. This TCR was recovered from a human donor with classical Hodgkin lymphoma. The sample was peripheral blood mononuclear cells (PBMCs), taken before the second cycle of nivolumab. J is TRBJ2-2 and V is TRBV5-1, with D unresolved. CDR3 loop: CASSLGTSSNTGELFF. CDR3 nucleotides: TGCGCCAGCAGCTTGGGCACGTCCTCGAACACCGGGGAGCTGTTTTTT.